This TCR beta chain was documented in a study of cytomegalovirus exposure and HLA in healthy donors. This CDR3 contains 15 residues. In germline, CDR1 is MNHEY, CDR2 SMNVEV (reference sequence). V was trimmed by 5 bases and J by 9 bases, leaving 17 bases between them. PCR used 60 Vbeta primers and 13 Jbeta primers. Sequenced by immunoSEQ multiplex PCR; TCRdb stores in-frame clones only, minus some. Among 150,000 to 200,000 clones listed, 80% were seen once. The TCR comes from a woman aged 25 to 39 in good health and CMV-seronegative. V is TRBV27 and J is TRBJ1-6, with D tentatively TRBD1 (6 bases). The sample comprised PBMCs. CDR3 sequence (DNA): TGTGCCAGCAGTCAAGGGAGAGGGGGTGGTTCACCCCTCCACTTT. The encoded protein is CASSQGRGGGSPLHF.